This T cell receptor (beta chain) was sequenced for a study of T cell changes during pregnancy in multiple sclerosis. This CDR3 is built from 15 residues. After removal of 0 bases from V and 7 bases from J, the junction contained 0 bases not matched to a gene. The germline V gene has CDR1 MNHEY and CDR2 SVGAGI. The assay was immunoSEQ multiplex PCR, and TCRdb's table has in-frame clones only and misses some. Of tens of thousands of clones listed, about nine tenths are singletons. The chain uses TRBV6-5 and TRBJ2-1, with 13 bases fitting TRBD2. The TCR sequence derives from a female donor in good health, enrolled as a control in a pregnancy study. The specimen comprised peripheral blood, sampled in the second trimester of pregnancy. CDR3 region: CASSYSGLAGNEQFF. CDR3 coding DNA: TGTGCCAGCAGTTACTCGGGACTAGCGGGGAATGAGCAGTTCTTC.